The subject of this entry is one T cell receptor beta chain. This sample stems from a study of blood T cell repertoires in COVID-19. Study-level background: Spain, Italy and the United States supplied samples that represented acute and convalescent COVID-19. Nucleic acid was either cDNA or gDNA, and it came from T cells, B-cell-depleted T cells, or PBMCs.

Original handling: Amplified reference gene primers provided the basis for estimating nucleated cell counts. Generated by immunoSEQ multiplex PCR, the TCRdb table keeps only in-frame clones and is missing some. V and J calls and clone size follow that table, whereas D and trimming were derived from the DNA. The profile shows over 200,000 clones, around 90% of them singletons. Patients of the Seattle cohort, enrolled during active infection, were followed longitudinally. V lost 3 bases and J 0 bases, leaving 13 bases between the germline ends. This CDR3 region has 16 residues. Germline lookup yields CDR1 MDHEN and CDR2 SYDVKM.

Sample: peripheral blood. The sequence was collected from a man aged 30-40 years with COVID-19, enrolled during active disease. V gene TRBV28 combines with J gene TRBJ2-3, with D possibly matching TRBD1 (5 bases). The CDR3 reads CASSFVGGASTDTQYF. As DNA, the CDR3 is TGTGCCAGCAGTTTCGTTGGTGGGGCTAGCACAGATACGCAGTATTTT.